The 32 T cell receptor beta chains given below trace back to one sample, sequenced in a study of T-cell memory formation after mild COVID-19. TCRdb ran MiXCR on the 5' RACE reads and lists one entry per CDR3 protein. The sample has approximately 570,000 distinct CDR3 sequences; more than 15% are singletons. The specimen sequenced was PBMCs or a T cell subset sorted from them (not recorded which). The receptors derive from an adult woman who had mild COVID-19 (a few samples of this study predate the infection). Cell type and time point are not known.

In its sample, this clonotype was seen a few times. The chain is built from TRBV7-9 and TRBJ2-1, with TRBD2 identical over 9 bases. The CDR3 runs to 19 residues. Germline CDR1 and CDR2: SEHNR and FQNEAQ (reference sequence). J gave up 6 bases and V 1 base, and 16 bases lay outside the gene matches. The CDR3 bases are TGTGCCAGCAGCTTAGGGTTTCGTAGCGGGGGCGACCCCCTCAATGAGCAGTTCTTC. Protein sequence: CASSLGFRSGGDPLNEQFF.

This clonotype was picked up a small number of times. V and J are TRBV7-9 and TRBJ1-3; the D is unclear. The CDR3 has 18 residues. V gave up 4 bases and J gave up 0 bases, with 19 bases separating them. Germline V gene lookup returns CDR1 SEHNR and CDR2 FQNEAQ (reference sequence). Here the CDR3 DNA reads TGTGCCAGCAGCTCAGACAATGGACTTCCCGGCTCTGGAAACACCATATATTTT. Protein: CASSSDNGLPGSGNTIYF.

The V gene is TRBV19, the J gene TRBJ2-3, with D perhaps matching TRBD1 or TRBD2 (5 bases each). CDR3 length: 16 residues. Germline V gene sequence: CDR1 LNHDA, CDR2 SQIVND (reference sequence). CDR3 in DNA: TGTGCTAGACCCCGGGACCAGAGATCTGCCACAGATACGCAGTATTTT. Amino acids: CARPRDQRSATDTQYF.

This clonotype was seen ten or more times. The chain recombines TRBV5-1 with TRBJ1-4; D possibly corresponds to TRBD1 (6 bases). With 1 base removed from V and 5 bases from J, the gap between germline ends came to 15 bases. From germline, CDR1 is SGHRS and CDR2 YFSETQ. The CDR3 runs 16 residues. In DNA form, the CDR3 reads TGCGCCAGCAGCTTGAATTTGGGACAAACGAATGAAAAACTGTTTTTT. Its protein is CASSLNLGQTNEKLFF.

The genes are TRBV13 and TRBJ2-3, with 7 bases that match TRBD2. The CDR3 totals 16 residues. In germline, CDR1 is PRHDT, CDR2 FYEKMQ (reference sequence). V was clipped by 2 bases and J by 3 bases; unmatched bases: 8. For the CDR3, the DNA is TGTGCCAGCAGCTTAAGACGGGAGGAGGGAACAGATACGCAGTATTTT. It codes for CASSLRREEGTDTQYF. The full variable domain, completed using reference TRBV13 and TRBJ2-3, is AAGVIQSPRHLIKEKRETATLKCYPIPRHDTVYWYQQGPGQDPQFLISFYEKMQSDKGSIPDRFSAQQFSDYHSELNMSSLELGDSALYFCASSLRREEGTDTQYFGPGTRLTVL.

V gene TRBV4-1 combines with J gene TRBJ2-7, with 7 bases lining up with TRBD2. The V gene end was trimmed by 4 bases and the J gene end by 2 bases; junction bases not matched to a gene: 8. The V gene's germline CDR1 is MGHRA and CDR2 YSYEKL. The CDR3 consists of 15 residues. The CDR3: CASSRQRGWAYEQYF. The CDR3 region has the DNA TGCGCCAGCAGCCGTCAGCGGGGTTGGGCCTACGAGCAGTACTTC.

In its sample, this clonotype was seen a few times. This chain links TRBV9 with TRBJ1-1; 8 nucleotides align to TRBD1. CDR1 is SGDLS, CDR2 YYNGEE, per germline. The CDR3 runs 15 residues. Trimming took 0 bases from V and 4 from J; bases not matched to a gene: 5. CDR3 amino acids: CASSVDGDRITEAFF. Written as DNA, the CDR3 is TGTGCCAGCAGCGTAGATGGGGACAGGATCACTGAAGCTTTCTTT.

The rearrangement joins TRBV7-3 to TRBJ1-1, with a weak D call TRBD1 (5 bases). From germline, CDR1 is SGHTA and CDR2 FQGTGA. This CDR3 has 13 residues. Trimming stripped 5 bases from V and 1 base from J, with 8 bases between. The CDR3 spells CASSHDRNTEAFF. The CDR3 nucleotides are TGTGCCAGCAGCCACGACAGGAACACTGAAGCTTTCTTT.

The V and J genes are TRBV25-1 and TRBJ2-3; D remains ambiguous. Between the trimmed V and J ends, which lost 2 bases and 4 bases, there was a span of 10 bases. This CDR3 has 14 amino acids. From germline, CDR1 is MGHDK and CDR2 SYGVNS. The CDR3 sequence is CASSEGYQPDTQYF. CDR3 sequence (DNA): TGTGCCAGCAGTGAAGGCTATCAACCAGATACGCAGTATTTT.

The chain uses TRBV27 and TRBJ1-2; 7 bases map to TRBD1. This CDR3 has 14 residues. Germline values: CDR1 MNHEY, CDR2 SMNVEV (reference sequence). Germline trimming cut 7 bases from V and 6 bases from J; bases unmatched to any gene: 11. CDR3: CASTNTGTADGYTF. The CDR3 coding sequence is TGTGCCAGCACCAACACCGGGACAGCCGATGGCTACACCTTC.

This CDR3 is CASSFTSGGAVETQYF. As DNA, the CDR3 is TGTGCCAGCAGCTTTACTAGCGGGGGGGCCGTCGAGACCCAGTACTTC. V gene TRBV11-2 combines with J gene TRBJ2-5; 13 positions match TRBD2. V shed 3 bases and J 5 bases; nucleotides not matched to a gene: 6. The germline CDR1 and CDR2 sequences are SGHAT and FQNNGV. The CDR3 covers 16 residues.

There are a few counts of this clonotype. The chain has TRBV15 and TRBJ1-2; a possible D gene is TRBD1 (6 bases). This CDR3 region has 15 residues. Germline-derived CDR1 and CDR2 are LNHNV and YYDKDF (reference sequence). Trimming took 6 bases from V and 4 from J, leaving 18 bases between them. The CDR3 loop reads CATRPRGALLYGYTF. Written as DNA, the CDR3 is TGTGCCACCAGGCCTAGGGGGGCCCTCCTCTATGGCTACACCTTC.

This clonotype was observed many times. The chain links TRBV29-1 to TRBJ2-1; 13 bases fit TRBD2. Germline V gene lookup returns CDR1 SQVTM and CDR2 ANQGSEA. CDR3 size: 16 residues. V was pared by 0 bases and J by 6 bases, with 5 bases of the junction left unmatched. The DNA for the CDR3 is TGCAGCGTTGAAGACCCGAGGACTAGCGGGAGCAATGAGCAGTTCTTC. Its translation is CSVEDPRTSGSNEQFF.

This clonotype was recorded a few times. J is TRBJ2-1 and V is TRBV7-9, with 10 bases matching TRBD1. The germline gives CDR1 SEHNR, CDR2 FQNEAQ (reference sequence). V shed 1 base, J shed 5 bases, and the junction held 8 bases outside the gene matches. The CDR3 runs 17 residues. The DNA of the CDR3 is TGTGCCAGCAGCTTAGATCCCGGACAGGGGGGCGACAATGAGCAGTTCTTC. Translating it yields CASSLDPGQGGDNEQFF.

This chain uses TRBV7-9 with TRBJ2-4; 8 nucleotides agree with TRBD1. Germline V gives CDR1 SEHNR, CDR2 FQNEAQ (reference sequence). This CDR3 has 14 residues. With 5 bases clipped from V and 7 bases from J, the junction kept 7 bases outside the gene matches. The CDR3 loop reads CASSLRRQGNIQYF. For the CDR3, the DNA is TGTGCCAGCAGCCTCCGCCGACAGGGGAACATTCAGTACTTC.

This clonotype was recorded a few times. The chain combines TRBV20-1 with TRBJ1-1; weak D call: TRBD1 (6 bases). V was trimmed by 1 base and J by 1 base, leaving 13 bases between them. The germline V gene has CDR1 DFQATT and CDR2 SNEGSKA (reference sequence). The CDR3 loop spans 15 amino acids. Written as DNA, the CDR3 is TGCAGTGCTAGAGTTGCGACAGGACCGAACACTGAAGCTTTCTTT. Its translation: CSARVATGPNTEAFF.

This clonotype was counted only a few times. This chain connects TRBV13 to TRBJ2-7; possibly TRBD1 for D (6 bases). Trimming took 0 bases from V and 0 from J, leaving 15 bases between them. The CDR3 has 17 residues. Germline V gene lookup returns CDR1 PRHDT and CDR2 FYEKMQ (reference sequence). The CDR3 is CASSLGSWGQYSYEQYF. The DNA for the CDR3 is TGTGCCAGCAGCTTAGGCTCTTGGGGGCAATACTCCTACGAGCAGTACTTC.

This clonotype has ten or more counts. The chain has TRBV14 and TRBJ1-1; D not resolved. CDR1 and CDR2 from the germline V gene are SGHDN and FVKESK. The CDR3 runs to 12 residues. The ends were cut back, 4 bases at V and 8 bases at J, with 11 bases in the middle. The DNA of the CDR3 is TGTGCCAGCAGCCGGTGGGGAACAGAAGCTTTCTTT. Translation gives CASSRWGTEAFF.

This rearrangement joins TRBV12-3 or TRBV12-4 to TRBJ1-1; TRBD1 matches at 7 bases. With 3 bases clipped from V and 6 bases from J, the junction kept 7 bases outside the gene matches. The CDR3 runs 14 residues. CDR3 sequence: CASSFSDRAAEAFF. CDR3 bases: TGTGCCAGCAGTTTTTCTGACAGGGCTGCTGAAGCTTTCTTT.

This clonotype was detected once. The gene calls are TRBV4-2 and TRBJ1-1, with 8 nucleotides matching TRBD1. The CDR3 is 16 residues long. Trimming at V came to 0 bases and at J to 4 bases, leaving 7 bases not matched to a gene. CDR1 is LGHNA and CDR2 is YNFKEQ in the germline V gene. CDR3 amino acids: CASSQDPRGQGTEAFF. Here the CDR3 DNA reads TGTGCCAGCAGCCAAGACCCCAGGGGGCAGGGCACTGAAGCTTTCTTT.

The sample holds a few counts of this clonotype. The V and J genes are TRBV12-3 or TRBV12-4 and TRBJ2-5; D unclear. V was cut by 5 bases and J by 4 bases, with 11 bases left in between. The CDR3 has 13 residues. CDR3 sequence: CASSLRPGETQYF. In DNA, the CDR3 is TGTGCCAGCAGTCTACGACCAGGAGAGACCCAGTACTTC.

This clonotype has just a few counts. V is TRBV19 and J is TRBJ2-7, with 8 bases lining up with TRBD1. CDR1 LNHDA and CDR2 SQIVND come from the germline V gene (reference sequence). CDR3 length equals 16 residues. After removal of 4 bases from V and 6 bases from J, the junction contained 14 bases not matched to a gene. The CDR3: CASSNPGQGATGEQYF. Written as DNA, the CDR3 is TGTGCCAGTAGTAACCCGGGGCAGGGGGCGACGGGCGAGCAGTACTTC.

The chain combines TRBV12-3 or TRBV12-4 with TRBJ1-5, with 9 bases that match TRBD1. The CDR3 has 15 residues. V was clipped by 6 bases and J by 5 bases; unmatched bases: 8. The CDR3 spells CASSPGQGGDQPQHF. Here the CDR3 DNA reads TGTGCCAGCAGCCCGGGACAGGGAGGCGATCAGCCCCAGCATTTT.

This clonotype was seen ten or more times. The chain combines TRBV12-3 or TRBV12-4 with TRBJ2-1; D may be TRBD2 (5 bases). This CDR3 is built from 14 residues. V was cut by 6 bases and J by 9 bases, with 18 bases left in between. The CDR3 is CASSPDLDSGEQFF. The CDR3, as DNA: TGTGCCAGCAGCCCTGATCTGGACTCCGGTGAGCAGTTCTTC.

This clonotype was seen a few times. The gene calls are TRBV19 and TRBJ2-3, with 10 nucleotides matching TRBD2. The CDR3 loop spans 16 amino acids. The ends lost 4 bases at V and 1 base at J; junction bases unmatched: 5. CDR1 is LNHDA, CDR2 SQIVND, per germline (reference sequence). CDR3 in DNA: TGTGCCAGTAGTACCATAGCGGGAGGCGGCACAGATACGCAGTATTTT. Translation gives CASSTIAGGGTDTQYF.

The chain uses TRBV18 and TRBJ2-1, with D possibly being TRBD1 (6 bases). The CDR3 spans 16 residues. V was shortened by 4 bases and J by 2 bases, with 15 bases between the two germline ends. CDR1 KGHSH and CDR2 LQKENI come from the germline V gene. The CDR3 sequence: CASSHRGQLTYNEQFF. The CDR3, as DNA: TGTGCCAGCTCACACAGAGGACAGCTGACCTACAATGAGCAGTTCTTC.

V usage is TRBV18 and J usage is TRBJ1-1; D perhaps matches TRBD1 (6 bases). The ends were cut back, 6 bases at V and 1 base at J, with 15 bases in the middle. Germline loops: CDR1 KGHSH, CDR2 LQKENI. The CDR3 is 15 residues long. CDR3 protein: CASSRRGDWNTEAFF. As DNA, the CDR3 is TGTGCCAGCTCGCGGAGGGGGGATTGGAACACTGAAGCTTTCTTT.

The chain uses TRBV7-9 and TRBJ1-5; no firm D call. V was cut by 5 bases and J by 3 bases, with 14 bases left in between. Per germline, CDR1 SEHNR and CDR2 FQNEAQ (reference sequence). The CDR3 loop spans 15 amino acids. Here the CDR3 reads CASSPSGAFNQPQHF. Here the CDR3 DNA reads TGTGCCAGCAGCCCAAGCGGCGCTTTCAATCAGCCCCAGCATTTT.

This clonotype was seen more than once but under ten times. The rearrangement joins TRBV20-1 to TRBJ2-1; possibly TRBD2 for D (5 bases). The V gene's germline CDR1 is DFQATT and CDR2 SNEGSKA (reference sequence). The CDR3 spans 14 residues. V was cut by 0 bases and J by 0 bases, with 6 bases left in between. The chain's CDR3 is CSARDRDSYNEQFF. CDR3 DNA: TGCAGTGCTAGAGATCGGGACTCCTACAATGAGCAGTTCTTC.

The chain has TRBV5-4 and TRBJ1-2, with D possibly TRBD1 on 5 matching bases. Germline lookup yields CDR1 SGHNT and CDR2 YYREEE (reference sequence). The V gene lost 0 bases and the J gene lost 5 bases, with 17 bases spanning the gap. The CDR3 covers 16 residues. The CDR3 nucleotides are TGTGCCAGCAGCTTGGGGTCCGGCGCAGGGCTTTATGGCTACACCTTC. Amino acids: CASSLGSGAGLYGYTF.

The V gene is TRBV4-1, the J gene TRBJ1-5; the match to TRBD1 covers 7 bases. This CDR3 comprises 16 residues. With 4 bases clipped from V and 0 bases from J, the junction kept 6 bases outside the gene matches. Per germline, CDR1 MGHRA and CDR2 YSYEKL. The DNA of the CDR3 is TGCGCCAGCAGCCGAACGACAGGGAATAGCAATCAGCCCCAGCATTTT. The encoded protein is CASSRTTGNSNQPQHF.

This chain links TRBV6-1 with TRBJ1-5, with unresolved D. This CDR3 is built from 15 residues. V dropped 6 bases and J dropped 3 bases, with 15 bases sitting between them. Germline values: CDR1 MNHNS, CDR2 SASEGT. CDR3 amino acids: CASRVVDLDNQPQHF. CDR3 DNA: TGTGCCAGCAGGGTAGTGGACCTGGACAATCAGCCCCAGCATTTT.